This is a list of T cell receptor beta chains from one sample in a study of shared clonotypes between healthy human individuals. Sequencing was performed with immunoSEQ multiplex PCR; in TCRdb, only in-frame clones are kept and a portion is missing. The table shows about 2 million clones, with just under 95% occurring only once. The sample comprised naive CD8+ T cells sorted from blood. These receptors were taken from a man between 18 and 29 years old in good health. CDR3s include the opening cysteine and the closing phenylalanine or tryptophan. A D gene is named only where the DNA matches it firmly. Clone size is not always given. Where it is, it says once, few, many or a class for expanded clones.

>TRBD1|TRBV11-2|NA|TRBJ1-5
TGTGCCAGCAGCTTGACAGGGGGGCCATATAGCAATCAGCCCCAGCATTTT
CASSLTGGPYSNQPQHF
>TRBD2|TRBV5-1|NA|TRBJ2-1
TGCGCCAGCAGCCACAGGACTAGCGGGGGGATATACAATGAGCAGTTCTTC
CASSHRTSGGIYNEQFF
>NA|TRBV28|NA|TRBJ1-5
TGTGCCAGCAGTCCTGAAAAACTAAAGGGCCTTTACAATCAGCCCCAGCATTTT
CASSPEKLKGLYNQPQHF
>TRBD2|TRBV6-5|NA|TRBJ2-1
TGTGCCAGCAGCGCGGTAGGGAGGGACCACAATGAGCAGTTCTTC
CASSAVGRDHNEQFF
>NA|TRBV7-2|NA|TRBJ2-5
TGTGCCAGCACCCAGGGGCAGGGGTCCCAAGAGACCCAGTACTTC
CASTQGQGSQETQYF
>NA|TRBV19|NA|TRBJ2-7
TGTGCCAGTAGTATCCGGGGGTATTTGGAGCAGTACTTC
CASSIRGYLEQYF
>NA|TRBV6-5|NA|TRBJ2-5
TGTGCCAGCAGTTACTCGGCCCAAGGGCTCGGGGCGACCCAGTACTTC
CASSYSAQGLGATQYF
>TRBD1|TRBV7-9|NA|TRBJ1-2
TGTGCCAGCAGCTCCTTGGACAGGGGGCTGGGCTATGGCTACACCTTC
CASSSLDRGLGYGYTF
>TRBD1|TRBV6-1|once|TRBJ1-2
TGTGCCAGCAGTGATTGGGACAGAAACTATGGCTACACCTTC
CASSDWDRNYGYTF
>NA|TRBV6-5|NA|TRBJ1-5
TGTGCCAGCAGTTCCTTCGCAGGGCTTAGCGATCAGCCCCAGCATTTT
CASSSFAGLSDQPQHF
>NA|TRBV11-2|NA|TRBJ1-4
TGTGCCAGCAGCTTAGATGGGGGCGCGGTGAACGAAAAACTGTTTTTT
CASSLDGGAVNEKLFF
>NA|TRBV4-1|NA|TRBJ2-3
TGCGCCAGCAGCCAAGGACAGAACACAGATACGCAGTATTTT
CASSQGQNTDTQYF
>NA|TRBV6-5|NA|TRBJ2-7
TGTGCCAGCAACTCGCAGATTGGCGAGCAGTACTTC
CASNSQIGEQYF
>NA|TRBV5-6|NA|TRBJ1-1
TGTGCCAGCAGCTCTAACAGGTATACGTACGCTGAAGCTTTCTTT
CASSSNRYTYAEAFF
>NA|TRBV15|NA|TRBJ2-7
TGTGCCACCAGCAGAGGCTACGAGCAGTACTTC
CATSRGYEQYF
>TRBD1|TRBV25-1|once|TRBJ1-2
TGTGCCAGCAGTGACCCGGCCGGGACAGGGGATGATAACTATGGCTACACCTTC
CASSDPAGTGDDNYGYTF
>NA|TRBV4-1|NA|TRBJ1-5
TGCGCCAGCAGCACAGAGGTCCCTGGACAGCCCCAGCATTTT
CASSTEVPGQPQHF
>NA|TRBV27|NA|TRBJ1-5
TGTGCCAGCAGTCCAGGAATAAGCAATCAGCCCCAGCATTTT
CASSPGISNQPQHF
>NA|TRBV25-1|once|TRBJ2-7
TGTGCCAGCACGTCCTCTGCACAGGCCGCCTACGAGCAGTACTTC
CASTSSAQAAYEQYF
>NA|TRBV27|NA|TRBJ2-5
TGTGCCAGCAGTTTGGTAGGGCCGGGAGAGACCCAGTACTTC
CASSLVGPGETQYF
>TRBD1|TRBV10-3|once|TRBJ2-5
TGTGCCAGCTCGGCACAGGGGGCCGGAGAGACCCAGTACTTC
CASSAQGAGETQYF
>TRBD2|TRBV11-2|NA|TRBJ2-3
TGTGCCAGCAGCCCTGGGACTAGCGGGAGAACAGATACGCAGTATTTT
CASSPGTSGRTDTQYF
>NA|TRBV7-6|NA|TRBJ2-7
TGTGCCAGCAGCTTAGCGGAGGCCTACGAGCAGTACTTC
CASSLAEAYEQYF
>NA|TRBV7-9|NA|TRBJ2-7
TGTGCCAGCAGCTTAGCGGGGGGAGATTTCTCCTACGAGCAGTACTTC
CASSLAGGDFSYEQYF
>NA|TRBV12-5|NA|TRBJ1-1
TGTGCTAGTGGTTCCCCGCAAACTGGGGTGAACACTGAAGCTTTCTTT
CASGSPQTGVNTEAFF
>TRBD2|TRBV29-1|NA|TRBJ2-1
TGCAGCGTTGAGACTGGCGGGGGGACGTTACATGAGCAGTTCTTC
CSVETGGGTLHEQFF
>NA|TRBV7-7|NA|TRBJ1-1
TGTGCTAGCAGCTTAGCGGAGAACACTGAAGCTTTCTTT
CASSLAENTEAFF
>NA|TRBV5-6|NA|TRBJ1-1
TGTGCCAGCAGCTTGGCCGGTCAGGCCTCCTGGAACACTGAAGCTTTCTTT
CASSLAGQASWNTEAFF
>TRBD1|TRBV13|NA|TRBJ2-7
TGTGCCAGCAGCCTAGGGACAGGGGGCAGGTACGAGCAGTACTTC
CASSLGTGGRYEQYF
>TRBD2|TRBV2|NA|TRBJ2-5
TGTGCCAGCAGTGAAATCGGCGGGGGGGCGGACCAAGAGACCCAGTACTTC
CASSEIGGGADQETQYF
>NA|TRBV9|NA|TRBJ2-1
TGTGCCAGCAGCCAGAACGACAATGAGCAGTTCTTC
CASSQNDNEQFF
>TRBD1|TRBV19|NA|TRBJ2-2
TGTGCCAGTAGTCTTGGGACAGGGAGGTTCACCGGGGAGCTGTTTTTT
CASSLGTGRFTGELFF
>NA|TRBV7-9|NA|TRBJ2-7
TGTGCCAGCAGCTTCGGCCCCCCCGGCCCCTACGAGCAGTACTTC
CASSFGPPGPYEQYF
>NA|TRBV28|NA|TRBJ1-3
TGTGCCAGCAGTTTTGAAGGCTACTCTGGAAACACCATATATTTT
CASSFEGYSGNTIYF
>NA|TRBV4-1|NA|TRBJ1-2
TGCGCCAGCAGCCACAAGACGTGGTCCGACTATGGCTACACCTTC
CASSHKTWSDYGYTF
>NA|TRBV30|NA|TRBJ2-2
TGTGCCTGGGTCCCTAATTACACCGGGGAGCTGTTTTTT
CAWVPNYTGELFF
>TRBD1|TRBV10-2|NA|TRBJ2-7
TGCGCCAGCAGGGACAGGGGATACTCCTACGAGCAGTACTTC
CASRDRGYSYEQYF
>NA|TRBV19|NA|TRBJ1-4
TGTGCCAGTACTCAGCGACCCGTTAATGAAAAACTGTTTTTT
CASTQRPVNEKLFF
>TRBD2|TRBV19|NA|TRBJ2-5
TGTGCCAGTAGTATGGGGACTAGCTTAGAGACCCAGTACTTC
CASSMGTSLETQYF
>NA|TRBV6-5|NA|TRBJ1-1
TGTGCCAGCAGTTACATCGGGACTCCGGAAGCTTTCTTT
CASSYIGTPEAFF
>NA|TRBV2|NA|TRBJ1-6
TGTGCCAGCAGTGATAGCCAGGGGCTAAATTCACCCCTCCACTTT
CASSDSQGLNSPLHF
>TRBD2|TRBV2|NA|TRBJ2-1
TGTGCTCTGAGGGGTCTAGCGGACAATGAGCAGTTCTTC
CALRGLADNEQFF
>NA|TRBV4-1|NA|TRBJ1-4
TGCGCCAGCAGCCAAGGTGGGGCAGGGATTAATGAAAAACTGTTTTTT
CASSQGGAGINEKLFF
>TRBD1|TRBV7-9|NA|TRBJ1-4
TGTGCCAGCAGCTATGGGACAGTGGAAAATGAAAAACTGTTTTTT
CASSYGTVENEKLFF
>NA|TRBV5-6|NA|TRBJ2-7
TGTGCCAGCAGCCTTCGGGGGCCCTACGAGCAGTACTTC
CASSLRGPYEQYF
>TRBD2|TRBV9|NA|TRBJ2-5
TGTGCCAGCAGCGTAGGAGAACTAGCGGGGCCTCAAGAGACCCAGTACTTC
CASSVGELAGPQETQYF
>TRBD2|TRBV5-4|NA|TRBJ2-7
TGTGCCAGCAGCCCGACGGGGGGGGGTCCAGGGAGGGCCTACGAGCAGTACTTC
CASSPTGGGPGRAYEQYF
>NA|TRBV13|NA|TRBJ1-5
TGTGCCAGCAGCCTGGGGAGAAGCAATCAGCCCCAGCATTTT
CASSLGRSNQPQHF
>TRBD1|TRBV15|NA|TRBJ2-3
TGTGCCACCAGCAGGGACAGGGTAGGGACAGATACGCAGTATTTT
CATSRDRVGTDTQYF
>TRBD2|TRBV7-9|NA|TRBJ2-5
TGTGCCAGCAGCCTACTAGCGGGAGGTACAGAGACCCAGTACTTC
CASSLLAGGTETQYF
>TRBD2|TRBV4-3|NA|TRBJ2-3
TGCGCCAGCAGCCAAGAGACGACAGCGGGAGAGGCAGATACGCAGTATTTT
CASSQETTAGEADTQYF
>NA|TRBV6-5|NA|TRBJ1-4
TGTGCCAGCAGTTACCGGACAGCTAATGAAAAACTGTTTTTT
CASSYRTANEKLFF